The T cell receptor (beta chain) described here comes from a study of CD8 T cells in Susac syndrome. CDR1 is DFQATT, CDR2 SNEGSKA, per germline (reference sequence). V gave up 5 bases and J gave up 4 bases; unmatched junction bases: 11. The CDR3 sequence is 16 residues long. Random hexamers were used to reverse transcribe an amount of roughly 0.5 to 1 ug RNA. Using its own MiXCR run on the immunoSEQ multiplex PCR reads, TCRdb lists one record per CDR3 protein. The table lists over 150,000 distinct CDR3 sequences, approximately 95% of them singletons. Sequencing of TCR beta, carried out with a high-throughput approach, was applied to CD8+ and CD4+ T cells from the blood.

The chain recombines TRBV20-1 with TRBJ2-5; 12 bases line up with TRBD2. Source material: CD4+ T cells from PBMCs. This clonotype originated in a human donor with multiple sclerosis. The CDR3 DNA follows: TGCAGTGCTGCCCCTCTCGGACTAGCGGGGTCAGAGACCCAGTACTTC. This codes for CSAAPLGLAGSETQYF.